The 8 T cell receptor beta chains below were found in one sample sequenced in a study of OX40 agonist ivuxolimab in advanced cancers. Profiling relied on immunoSEQ multiplex PCR, and the TCRdb table lists in-frame clones only, not all of them. The sample lists more than 40,000 clones; about 91% were seen once. The sample here was CD4+ or CD8+ T cells sorted from blood, taken in a trial of the OX40 agonist ivuxolimab. The receptors originated from an adult with an advanced solid tumor such as melanoma, head and neck, liver or kidney cancer.

The chain links TRBV5-4 to TRBJ1-1; the D gene is possibly TRBD1 (5 bases). The CDR3 is made up of 20 amino acids. Trimming took 0 bases from V and 0 from J, leaving 24 bases between them. Germline CDR1 SGHNT, CDR2 YYREEE (reference sequence). The CDR3 sequence is CASSLDGGRTLESMNTEAFF. The CDR3 DNA reads as TGTGCCAGCAGCTTGGATGGTGGGCGGACACTCGAGAGCATGAACACTGAAGCTTTCTTT.

The CDR3 here is CASNPRTGSPYEQYF. CDR3 coding DNA: TGTGCCAGCAACCCCCGGACAGGGAGTCCCTACGAGCAGTACTTC. The rearrangement joins TRBV27 to TRBJ2-7, with 8 bases lining up with TRBD1. The V segment lost 7 bases and the J segment 2 bases; nucleotides outside the gene matches: 10. This CDR3 has 15 amino acids. The germline gives CDR1 MNHEY, CDR2 SMNVEV (reference sequence).

The J gene is TRBJ2-5, the V gene TRBV7-6; D perhaps matches TRBD2 (5 bases). V shed 5 bases and J shed 0 bases, with 16 bases lying between them. This CDR3 has 16 amino acids. The germline CDR1 and CDR2 sequences are SGHVS and FNYEAQ. In DNA, the CDR3 is TGTGCCAGCAGCCCACCTAGCTGGGTGTACCAAGAGACCCAGTACTTC. It translates to CASSPPSWVYQETQYF.

The chain combines TRBV9 with TRBJ2-5; tentatively, D is TRBD2 (5 bases). Trimming took 0 bases from V and 4 from J, leaving 13 bases between them. This CDR3 has 15 residues. The germline V gene has CDR1 SGDLS and CDR2 YYNGEE. The CDR3 region has the DNA TGTGCCAGCAGCGTAGGTGGGAGCACCTCAGAGACCCAGTACTTC. It is translated as CASSVGGSTSETQYF.

V is TRBV9 and J is TRBJ2-3, with D perhaps assigned TRBD1 or TRBD2 (5 bases each). This CDR3 region has 12 residues. Per germline, CDR1 SGDLS and CDR2 YYNGEE. The V and J ends lost 3 bases and 8 bases respectively, with 10 bases between them. For the CDR3, the DNA is TGTGCCAGCAGCGACAGTGGGACTACGCAGTATTTT. Translating it yields CASSDSGTTQYF.

This chain links TRBV27 with TRBJ1-1; maybe TRBD1 (5 bases). V was trimmed by 8 bases and J by 0 bases, leaving 16 bases between them. The CDR3 extends over 15 amino acids. Germline V gene data show CDR1 as MNHEY and CDR2 as SMNVEV (reference sequence). CDR3 protein: CASREGTTMNTEAFF. CDR3 nucleotides: TGTGCCAGCCGAGAGGGGACGACTATGAACACTGAAGCTTTCTTT.

J is TRBJ2-7 and V is TRBV4-1; the D is unclear. The CDR3 contains 14 residues. The germline V gene encodes CDR1 MGHRA and CDR2 YSYEKL. V lost 0 bases to trimming and J lost 9 bases, with 15 bases between them. The CDR3 nucleotides read TGCGCCAGCAGCCAAGATATAGGCCATCCCAGGCAGTACGTC. Its protein is CASSQDIGHPRQYV.

The V and J genes are TRBV4-1 and TRBJ2-3, with D maybe TRBD1 (6 bases). This CDR3 is 16 amino acids long. Germline V gives CDR1 MGHRA, CDR2 YSYEKL. Deletions cut 0 bases from V and 2 bases from J, with 12 bases between. CDR3 DNA sequence: TGCGCCAGCAGCCAAGATTTTGGGGACAACACAGATACGCAGTATTTT. Its translation is CASSQDFGDNTDTQYF.